At least ten counts were recorded for the clone carrying this TCR beta chain. The data originate from a study of human T cells and chemical hapten exposure. Time point defined: pre-sensitization, week 0. This sample's treatment: therapeutic diphenylcyclopropenone sensitization with weekly scalp DPC. In the library, unique molecular identifiers were attached to individual cDNA molecules. From the RACE reads, TCRdb called clonotypes with MiXCR, one entry per CDR3 protein. The table shows more than 80,000 distinct CDR3 sequences, with approximately 10% occurring only once. Germline V gene data show CDR1 as MNHEY and CDR2 as SMNVEV (reference sequence). This CDR3 has 14 residues. V shed 6 bases and J 6 bases; nucleotides not matched to a gene: 9.

This sequence was found in a woman aged 55-69 years with alopecia areata. Some clones in this sample may be carry-over from other donors' samples. This specimen was whole blood, taken in connection with sensitization to the hapten diphenylcyclopropenone (DPC). The chain is built from TRBV27 and TRBJ1-2; 8 bases align to TRBD1. Written as DNA, the CDR3 is TGTGCCAGCAGCCCAATCAGGGGGCGAGATGGCTACACCTTC. Amino acids: CASSPIRGRDGYTF.